The clone carrying this T cell receptor (beta chain) has ten or more counts. As yet, its antigen is unknown. The CDR3 is cut off 3 residues early in the read; its end comes from the germline J gene. Clones were read by immunoSEQ multiplex PCR, and TCRdb kept only the in-frame ones, dropping some. The data show roughly 40,000 clones, with none appearing a single time. This specimen belongs to a study of T cell clonality in common variable immunodeficiency. Findings of the study overall: Reportedly, TCR beta sequences from common variable immunodeficiency showed fewer deletions and N-nucleotide insertions.

Germline CDR1 MNHEY, CDR2 SVGEGT. V lost 4 bases to trimming and J lost 6 bases, with 11 bases between them. The CDR3 extends over 13 amino acids. Sequenced input: peripheral blood mononuclear cells. The TCR sequence derives from a person aged 18 to 75 in good health. V and J are TRBV6-2 or TRBV6-3 and TRBJ2-3; D ambiguous. CDR3 protein: CASSFTNGDTQYF. The DNA read from the CDR3 is TGTGCCAGCAGTTTTACGAATGGCGATACG.